Listed here are 15 T cell receptor beta chains from one sample, sequenced in a study of vaccination and CD4 T cells after COVID-19. Described treatment: roughly ten-day PBMC culture with coronavirus spike peptide pools or control peptides (ViraFEST assay). Their antigen targets remain unknown. The assay that was used to sequence DNA from cultured CD4+ T cells was the Oncomine TCR Beta short-read assay. Each CDR3 protein is one row after TCRdb ran MiXCR on the PCR reads. The profile shows about 12,000 distinct CDR3 sequences, about 30% of them singletons. The sequencing here drew on CD4+ T cells from blood, cultured in vitro, taken after SARS-CoV-2 vaccination. These receptors were collected from a human donor who had recovered from COVID-19.

This clonotype was observed a few times. V and J are TRBV7-2 and TRBJ2-7, with D possibly matching TRBD2 (6 bases). Germline assignment: CDR1 SGHTA and CDR2 FQGNSA. There are 13 residues in the CDR3. The V end was cut by 5 bases, the J end by 7 bases, with 15 bases between. The CDR3 is CASSRDFNGEQYF. Here the CDR3 DNA reads TGTGCCAGCAGCCGGGACTTCAATGGGGAGCAGTACTTC.

In its sample, this clonotype was seen a few times. The V call is TRBV28, the J call TRBJ1-2, with a weak D call TRBD1 (5 bases). Germline-derived CDR1 and CDR2 are MDHEN and SYDVKM. V dropped 7 bases and J dropped 8 bases, with 17 bases sitting between them. The CDR3 has 13 amino acids. CDR3 nucleotides: TGTGCCAGCACCACAGGCCCCTCTTGGGGCTACACCTTC. It is translated as CASTTGPSWGYTF.

The chain joins TRBV6-1 to TRBJ1-5, with 8 bases aligning to TRBD1. Losses at the gene ends were 5 bases for V and 5 bases for J; bases not matched to a gene: 2. This CDR3 has 13 residues. Germline V lookup: CDR1 MNHNS, CDR2 SASEGT. In DNA, the CDR3 is TGTGCCAGCAGTAAGGACAGGGATCAGCCCCAGCATTTT. Its protein product is CASSKDRDQPQHF.

A few counts support this clonotype. V is TRBV20-1 and J is TRBJ2-2; 14 positions match TRBD2. Trimming at V came to 5 bases and at J to 1 base, leaving 6 bases not matched to a gene. The CDR3 totals 17 residues. Germline loops: CDR1 DFQATT, CDR2 SNEGSKA (reference sequence). The CDR3 nucleotides are TGCAGTGCTCGAACCGGACTAGCGGGAGGGAACACCGGGGAGCTGTTTTTT. Protein sequence: CSARTGLAGGNTGELFF.

This clonotype appeared a few times. The J gene is TRBJ1-1, the V gene TRBV7-8; no reliable D call. There are 14 residues in the CDR3. Per germline, CDR1 SGHVS and CDR2 FQNEAQ. Trimming removed 8 bases from V and 1 base from J, with 14 bases in between. The CDR3 DNA sequence: TGTGCCAGCTTAGGTATAGAGAGGAACACTGAAGCTTTCTTT. This sequence encodes CASLGIERNTEAFF.

This clonotype was detected only a few times. The chain is built from TRBV11-3 and TRBJ2-1; no clear D. The CDR3 length is 14 residues. Trimming pared 5 bases from V and 6 bases from J, leaving 14 bases between. CDR1 is SGHNT and CDR2 is YENEEA in the germline V gene. The CDR3 sequence is CASSQDLVRNEQFF. Written as DNA, the CDR3 is TGTGCCAGCAGCCAGGACCTAGTTCGCAATGAGCAGTTCTTC.

This clonotype was found a few times. V is TRBV29-1 and J is TRBJ1-2; no firm D call. V was pared by 4 bases and J by 7 bases, with 13 bases between. Germline assignment: CDR1 SQVTM and CDR2 ANQGSEA. This CDR3 spans 12 amino acids. The CDR3 sequence is CSVARSASGYTF. The CDR3 DNA follows: TGCAGCGTTGCCCGGTCAGCCAGTGGCTACACCTTC.

This chain uses TRBV15 with TRBJ1-4; TRBD1 agrees at 8 bases. CDR3 length: 15 residues. V shed 0 bases and J 7 bases; nucleotides not matched to a gene: 4. From germline, CDR1 is LNHNV and CDR2 YYDKDF (reference sequence). CDR3 bases: TGTGCCACCAGCAGAGATCAGGGGGCGGTTGAAAAACTGTTTTTT. Its translation is CATSRDQGAVEKLFF.

V gene TRBV27 combines with J gene TRBJ2-7; TRBD2 matches 11 bases. The germline V gene has CDR1 MNHEY and CDR2 SMNVEV (reference sequence). Trimming cost V 6 bases and J 3 bases; bases outside gene matches: 4. The CDR3 is made up of 14 amino acids. CDR3: CASSTSGSLYEQYF. The CDR3 bases are TGTGCCAGCAGCACTAGCGGGAGTCTCTACGAGCAGTACTTC.

The sample holds a few counts of this clonotype. V is TRBV20-1 and J is TRBJ2-5; D ambiguous. The germline V gene has CDR1 DFQATT and CDR2 SNEGSKA (reference sequence). The CDR3 sequence is 12 residues long. V was clipped by 5 bases and J by 5 bases, with 12 bases between them. The DNA of the CDR3 is TGCAGTGCTCCCGACGTGGTTGAGACCCAGTACTTC. It translates to CSAPDVVETQYF.

The V call is TRBV30, the J call TRBJ2-1, with D perhaps matching TRBD2 (5 bases). The length of the CDR3 is 14 residues. Germline V gene data show CDR1 as GTSNPN and CDR2 as SVGIG (reference sequence). V lost 0 bases to trimming and J lost 10 bases, with 16 bases between them. The CDR3 loop is CAWSVFPGNTEQFF. CDR3 DNA sequence: TGTGCCTGGAGTGTATTCCCGGGAAATACCGAGCAGTTCTTC.

The chain employs TRBV28 and TRBJ1-1; D remains ambiguous. V lost 3 bases to trimming and J lost 4 bases, with 6 bases between them. The CDR3 length is 12 residues. From germline, CDR1 is MDHEN and CDR2 SYDVKM. The CDR3 protein is CASSLGTTEAFF. The CDR3 region has the DNA TGTGCCAGCAGTTTGGGAACCACTGAAGCTTTCTTT.

This clonotype was observed a handful of times. J is TRBJ2-1 and V is TRBV4-3, with D unresolved. V was shortened by 0 bases and J by 7 bases, with 7 bases between the two germline ends. This CDR3 has 13 residues. The germline V gene encodes CDR1 LGHNA and CDR2 YSLEER. The CDR3 nucleotides are TGCGCCAGCAGCCAAGAGTTAGTAAATGAGCAGTTCTTC. It translates to CASSQELVNEQFF.

This clonotype has just a few counts. V gene TRBV19 combines with J gene TRBJ2-3; 7 positions match TRBD1. The germline gives CDR1 LNHDA, CDR2 SQIVND (reference sequence). The CDR3 totals 14 residues. Losses at the gene ends were 5 bases for V and 2 bases for J; bases not matched to a gene: 4. The CDR3 DNA reads TGTGCCAGTAGTTCTGGGACAGTCACAGATACGCAGTATTTT. This gives the protein CASSSGTVTDTQYF.

The chain couples TRBV20-1 to TRBJ2-7; a possible D gene is TRBD1 (6 bases). The CDR3 runs 13 residues. In germline, CDR1 is DFQATT, CDR2 SNEGSKA (reference sequence). V lost 1 base and J lost 7, with 14 bases in between. The CDR3 region is CSARGSSRGEQYF. Here the CDR3 DNA reads TGCAGTGCTAGAGGGTCGTCTAGGGGGGAGCAGTACTTC.